The entry below gives a single T cell receptor beta chain sequence along with its context. This sample stems from a study of radiotherapy plus CTLA-4 blockade in lung cancer. Across the whole study: Disease control was seen in 31% of patients, objective responses in 15% to 20%.

Sequencing was performed with immunoSEQ multiplex PCR; in TCRdb, only in-frame clones are kept and a portion is missing. The sample has over 45,000 clones, around 80% seen once. This CDR3 has 15 residues. Germline V gene data show CDR1 as LNHDA and CDR2 as SQIVND (reference sequence). Trimming cost V 3 bases and J 3 bases, with 11 bases left between them. The material was peripheral blood, obtained from a patient treated with radiotherapy plus ipilimumab. This TCR was sampled from a human donor with non-small cell lung cancer who had a complete response to radiotherapy plus ipilimumab. The rearrangement joins TRBV19 to TRBJ2-2; D uncertain. The CDR3 DNA sequence: TGTGCCAGTAGTATCGATTATCGCGACACCGGGGAGCTGTTTTTT. Protein sequence: CASSIDYRDTGELFF.